A selection of T cell receptor beta chains follows, all from one sample in a study of blood T cell repertoires in COVID-19. The protocol was immunoSEQ multiplex PCR, while the TCRdb copy is restricted to in-frame clones and leaves out a portion. The sample lists around 100,000 clones; approximately 90% were seen once. Sequencing input: peripheral blood. These receptors all come from a man over 45 with acute or convalescent COVID-19. Each CDR3 is given with its conserved first and last residue. A D gene is named only where the DNA matches it firmly. The listing skips clone size in some rows; elsewhere it reads once, few, many or a size class.

d_call	j_call	clone_size	v_call	cdr3_aa	cdr3_nt
NA	TRBJ2-1	NA	TRBV29-1	CSVYGSAGNEQFF	TGCAGCGTCTATGGGTCCGCAGGCAATGAGCAGTTCTTC
NA	TRBJ1-2	NA	TRBV24-1	CATSVGGGNGGYTF	TGTGCCACCAGTGTAGGGGGTGGAAACGGTGGCTACACCTTC
NA	TRBJ1-5	few	TRBV12-3/TRBV12-4	CASSLNFNQPQHF	TGTGCCAGCAGTTTGAACTTCAATCAGCCCCAGCATTTT
TRBD1	TRBJ2-7	NA	TRBV6-5	CASSNSRTGGLYEQYF	TGTGCCAGCAGTAACTCCCGGACAGGGGGCCTCTACGAGCAGTACTTC
NA	TRBJ2-3	NA	TRBV5-1	CASSLATTMTDTQYF	TGCGCCAGCAGCTTGGCCACGACAATGACAGATACGCAGTATTTT
NA	TRBJ2-7	NA	TRBV6-2/TRBV6-3	CASSFGSSYEQYF	TGTGCCAGCAGTTTCGGGAGCTCCTACGAGCAGTACTTC
NA	TRBJ2-5	once	TRBV7-9	CASSSEEGVETQYF	TGTGCCAGCAGCTCTGAAGAGGGGGTGGAGACCCAGTACTTC
TRBD1	TRBJ1-2	once	TRBV19	CASSTTGTGGSYGYTF	TGTGCCAGTAGTACCACCGGGACAGGGGGTTCCTATGGCTACACCTTC
TRBD1	TRBJ1-5	NA	TRBV7-9	CASSAKTGTDSNQPQHF	TGTGCCAGCAGCGCGAAGACAGGGACAGATAGCAATCAGCCCCAGCATTTT
TRBD2	TRBJ2-1	NA	TRBV5-4	CASSLPSGGTYNEQFF	TGTGCCAGCAGCTTACCTAGCGGGGGGACCTACAATGAGCAGTTCTTC
TRBD1	TRBJ1-6	few	TRBV5-5	CASSVDPDRVANSPLHF	TGTGCCAGCAGCGTCGACCCGGACAGGGTGGCTAATTCACCCCTCCACTTT
TRBD1	TRBJ1-5	NA	TRBV6-5	CASSSQGASNQPQHF	TGTGCCAGCAGTTCACAGGGGGCAAGCAATCAGCCCCAGCATTTT
TRBD1	TRBJ2-7	NA	TRBV7-8	CASSLVGQGAGEQYF	TGTGCCAGCAGCTTAGTAGGGCAGGGGGCCGGCGAGCAGTACTTC
NA	TRBJ1-5	NA	TRBV19	CASSNREGGNQPQHF	TGTGCCAGTAGCAACAGGGAAGGAGGCAATCAGCCCCAGCATTTT
TRBD1	TRBJ1-4	once	TRBV27	CASSFGGGTGFEKLFF	TGTGCCAGCAGTTTTGGTGGCGGGACAGGGTTTGAAAAACTGTTTTTT
TRBD1	TRBJ1-6	few	TRBV11-3	CASSLDPRGPSPLHF	TGTGCCAGCAGCTTAGACCCCAGGGGGCCTTCACCCCTCCACTTT
TRBD1	TRBJ1-1	NA	TRBV2	CASSGQGVITEAFF	TGTGCCAGCAGTGGACAGGGAGTCATCACTGAAGCTTTCTTT
NA	TRBJ2-1	NA	TRBV18	CASSPSGQQGNEQFF	TGTGCCAGCTCACCTTCTGGACAGCAGGGGAATGAGCAGTTCTTC
NA	TRBJ1-4	NA	TRBV2	CASSPPGLGEKLFF	TGTGCCAGCAGCCCGCCAGGTTTAGGTGAAAAACTGTTTTTT
NA	TRBJ2-1	NA	TRBV9	CASSVGYNEQFF	TGTGCCAGCAGCGTCGGTTACAATGAGCAGTTCTTC
NA	TRBJ1-2	NA	TRBV7-9	CASSTPGHLQLRF	TGTGCCAGCAGCACACCGGGACACCTACAACTCCGCTTC
NA	TRBJ1-5	NA	TRBV19	CASSMAGRRDQPQHF	TGTGCCAGTAGTATGGCGGGCCGGAGGGATCAGCCCCAGCATTTT